The clone carrying this TCR beta chain came up a few times. Its antigen remains unidentified. The PCR used 60 Vbeta and 13 Jbeta primers. The assay was immunoSEQ multiplex PCR, and TCRdb's table has in-frame clones only and misses some. This sample has approximately 70,000 clones; under 80% occur once, and the top ten carry around 15%. The data are from a study of cytomegalovirus exposure and HLA in healthy donors. Study-level findings and limits: A later analysis linked a missense DCLRE1C variant to TCR beta V- and J-gene trimming.

These donors counted as nominally healthy when sampled, but unrecorded immune exposures were likely. The sequence derives from a male donor in good health and CMV-seropositive. Sequencing was done on a sample of PBMCs.

CDR3 in amino acids: CSVGKRQGVDYGYTF. The DNA of the CDR3 is TGCAGCGTGGGTAAACGACAGGGGGTTGACTATGGCTACACCTTC. The chain is built from TRBV29-1 and TRBJ1-2; 9 bases match TRBD1. J gave up 3 bases and V 6 bases, and 11 bases lay outside the gene matches. Germline values: CDR1 SQVTM, CDR2 ANQGSEA. This CDR3 region has 15 residues.